The clone carrying this T cell receptor beta chain came up a few times. Germline loops: CDR1 MGHRA, CDR2 YSYEKL. V shed 1 base and J 6 bases; nucleotides not matched to a gene: 5. The CDR3 is 15 amino acids. This specimen comes from a study of T-cell memory formation after mild COVID-19. TCRalpha and TCRbeta libraries used 5'RACE with constant-segment primers and UMIs. TCRdb called the 5' RACE reads again in MiXCR, with one record for every CDR3 protein. The table records almost 550,000 distinct CDR3 sequences, roughly 20% of them present only once. Sequenced sample: PBMCs or a T cell subset sorted from them (not recorded which). This sequence was found in an adult woman who had mild COVID-19 (a few samples of this study predate the infection). Cell type and time point are not known. J is TRBJ2-7 and V is TRBV4-1, with 11 nucleotides matching TRBD2. The CDR3 protein is CASSQGASGGTEQYF. For the CDR3, the DNA is TGCGCCAGCAGCCAAGGTGCTAGCGGGGGGACCGAGCAGTACTTC.